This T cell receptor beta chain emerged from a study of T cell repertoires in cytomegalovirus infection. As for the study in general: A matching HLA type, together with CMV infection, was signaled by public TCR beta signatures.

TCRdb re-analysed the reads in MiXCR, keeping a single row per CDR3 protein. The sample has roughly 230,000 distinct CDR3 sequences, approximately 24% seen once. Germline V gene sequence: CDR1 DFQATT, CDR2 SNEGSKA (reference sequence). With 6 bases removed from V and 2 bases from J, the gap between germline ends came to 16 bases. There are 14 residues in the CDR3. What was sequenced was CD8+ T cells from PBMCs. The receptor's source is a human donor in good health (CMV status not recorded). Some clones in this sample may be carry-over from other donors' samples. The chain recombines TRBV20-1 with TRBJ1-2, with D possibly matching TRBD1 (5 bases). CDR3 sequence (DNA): TGCAGTGCCTATGGGGGTGCACTGAACTATGGCTACACCTTC. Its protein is CSAYGGALNYGYTF.